Shown below are 5 T cell receptor beta chains from a single sample sequenced in a study of fetal regulatory T cell absence and autoimmunity. The table came from immunoSEQ multiplex PCR; TCRdb's copy has only in-frame clones and leaves some out. The sample lists roughly 95,000 clones; less than 80% were seen once. Sample: pancreas tissue. These receptors came from a male donor with IPEX syndrome.

V usage is TRBV4-3 and J usage is TRBJ2-1; D ambiguous. V dropped 4 bases and J dropped 8 bases, with 9 bases sitting between them. This CDR3 region has 12 residues. In germline, CDR1 is LGHNA, CDR2 YSLEER. CDR3 coding DNA: TGCGCCAGCAGCCTCCCATCGGATGAGCAGTTCTTC. Translation: CASSLPSDEQFF.

This chain joins TRBV2 and TRBJ1-2; no clear D gene. Trimming cost V 2 bases and J 5 bases, with 15 bases left between them. The CDR3 loop spans 15 amino acids. Germline CDR1 and CDR2: SNHLY and FYNNEI. The CDR3 DNA reads TGTGCCAGCAGTGAACGGCACCGGCCCCCTTATGGCTACACCTTC. It is translated as CASSERHRPPYGYTF.

CDR3 residues: CASSLVPPQGAQVAFF. Here the CDR3 DNA reads TGTGCCAGCAGCTTAGTCCCCCCCCAGGGGGCGCAGGTAGCTTTCTTT. The chain employs TRBV11-2 and TRBJ1-1, with 8 bases aligning to TRBD1. Germline CDR1 and CDR2: SGHAT and FQNNGV. The CDR3 spans 16 residues. J lost 10 bases, V lost 1 base, and 14 bases had no gene match.

The chain combines TRBV5-1 with TRBJ2-3; 12 nucleotides align to TRBD2. This CDR3 is 18 amino acids long. CDR1 and CDR2 (germline): SGHRS, YFSETQ. After removal of 4 bases from V and 1 base from J, the junction contained 10 bases not matched to a gene. CDR3 bases: TGCGCCAGCAGCCCTTGGACTAGCGGGAAAGTGGGCACAGATACGCAGTATTTT. It specifies CASSPWTSGKVGTDTQYF.

The J gene is TRBJ1-2, the V gene TRBV7-2; 8 bases are shared with TRBD1. The V and J ends lost 3 bases and 6 bases, in that order; junction bases with no gene match: 3. Germline CDR1 reads SGHTA; CDR2 reads FQGNSA. This CDR3 contains 13 residues. The chain's CDR3 is CASSLGQVHGYTF. CDR3 coding DNA: TGTGCCAGCAGCTTGGGACAGGTCCATGGCTACACCTTC.